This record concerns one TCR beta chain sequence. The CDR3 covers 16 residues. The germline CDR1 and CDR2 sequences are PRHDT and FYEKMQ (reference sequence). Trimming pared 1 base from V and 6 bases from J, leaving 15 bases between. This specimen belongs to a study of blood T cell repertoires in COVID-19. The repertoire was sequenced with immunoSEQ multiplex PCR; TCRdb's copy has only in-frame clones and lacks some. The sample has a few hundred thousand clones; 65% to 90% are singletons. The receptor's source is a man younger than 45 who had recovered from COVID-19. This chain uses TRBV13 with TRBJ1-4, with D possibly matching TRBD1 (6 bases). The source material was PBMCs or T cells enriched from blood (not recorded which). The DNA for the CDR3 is TGTGCCAGCAGCTTAGCAACGGCAGGGGCTGATGAAAAACTGTTTTTT. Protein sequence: CASSLATAGADEKLFF.